The rows below give T cell receptor beta chains drawn from one sample of a study of blood T cells in healthy people across ages. Each CDR3 protein is one row after TCRdb ran MiXCR on the 5' RACE reads. The sample lists roughly 1.9 million distinct CDR3 sequences, 30% to 40% occurring once. Source material: blood. These receptors all stem from a human donor in good health. The CDR3 runs from the conserved cysteine through the conserved F or W. The order of the fields is clone size, V gene, J gene, D gene, CDR3 protein, CDR3 DNA. D genes are given only for firm matches. Clone size is not always given. Where it is, it says once, few, many or a class for expanded clones.

>-|TRBV7-2|TRBJ2-7|-
CASSLEGGISYEQYF
TGTGCCAGCAGCTTAGAGGGGGGTATCTCCTACGAGCAGTACTTC
>-|TRBV20-1|TRBJ1-1|-
CNARRGDTEAFF
TGCAATGCCCGGCGGGGAGACACTGAAGCTTTCTTT
>few|TRBV20-1|TRBJ1-6|TRBD1
CSARSGQGYNSPLHF
TGCAGTGCTAGATCCGGACAGGGGTATAATTCACCCCTCCACTTT
>few|TRBV10-3|TRBJ1-5|-
CATMGTGDQPQHF
TGTGCCACCATGGGCACCGGGGATCAGCCCCAGCATTTT
>few|TRBV7-9|TRBJ1-2|-
CASSLYSGSNYGYTF
TGTGCCAGCAGCTTATATTCAGGGAGTAACTATGGCTACACCTTC
>-|TRBV20-1|TRBJ2-5|TRBD2
CSAAGDYQETQYF
TGCAGTGCTGCGGGGGACTATCAAGAGACCCAGTACTTC
>few|TRBV24-1|TRBJ1-6|-
CATSDFGPYSYNSPLHF
TGTGCCACCAGTGATTTTGGCCCGTACTCCTATAATTCACCCCTCCACTTT
>few|TRBV7-9|TRBJ2-1|TRBD2
CASSHLAGGPQGEQFF
TGTGCCAGCAGCCATCTAGCGGGGGGGCCTCAAGGTGAGCAGTTCTTC
>once|TRBV12-5|TRBJ2-3|-
CASGLASTGFVTQYF
TGTGCTAGTGGTTTGGCCTCCACGGGGTTTGTTACGCAGTATTTT
>once|TRBV10-3|TRBJ2-7|TRBD2
CAISDIGSGFYGQYF
TGTGCCATCAGTGATATCGGTAGCGGGTTCTACGGGCAGTACTTC
>few|TRBV4-2|TRBJ2-7|TRBD2
CASSPAGIYEQYF
TGTGCCAGCAGCCCAGCGGGAATCTACGAGCAGTACTTC
>few|TRBV7-2|TRBJ2-3|TRBD2
CASSGKGLVTDTQYF
TGTGCCAGCAGCGGCAAGGGACTAGTCACAGATACGCAGTATTTT
>-|TRBV10-3|TRBJ1-2|TRBD1
CAISRDREGYGYTF
TGTGCCATCAGCCGAGACAGGGAGGGTTATGGCTACACCTTC
>-|TRBV7-9|TRBJ1-1|-
CASSYPGAESTEAFF
TGTGCCAGCAGCTATCCCGGGGCTGAGAGCACTGAAGCTTTCTTT
>few|TRBV20-1|TRBJ1-2|-
CSASAPNYGYTF
TGCAGTGCCTCCGCACCGAACTATGGCTACACCTTC
>-|TRBV7-9|TRBJ1-1|-
CASSLAQVGLTEAFF
TGTGCCAGCAGCTTAGCCCAGGTCGGTTTAACTGAAGCTTTCTTT
>-|TRBV4-2|TRBJ2-3|-
CASSQVAAASTDTQYF
TGTGCCAGCAGCCAAGTGGCAGCGGCCTCCACAGATACGCAGTATTTT
>few|TRBV4-3|TRBJ1-6|-
CASSTQGQGGNSPLHF
TGCGCCAGCAGCACCCAGGGGCAGGGAGGGAATTCACCCCTCCACTTT
>few|TRBV7-9|TRBJ1-2|-
CASSFGGYVNYGYTF
TGTGCCAGCAGCTTCGGGGGCTACGTAAACTATGGCTACACCTTC
>-|TRBV19|TRBJ1-1|-
CVSSFPPRRGLTEAFF
TGTGTCAGTAGTTTTCCGCCCCGGAGGGGTCTCACTGAAGCTTTCTTT
>-|TRBV4-2|TRBJ2-1|-
CASSPRDHSGNEQFF
TGTGCCAGCAGCCCCCGGGACCACAGTGGGAATGAGCAGTTCTTC
>-|TRBV20-1|TRBJ2-4|TRBD1
CSAHLGQGSNIQYF
TGCAGTGCTCATTTGGGACAGGGTTCAAACATTCAGTACTTC
>medium-sized|TRBV29-1|TRBJ2-1|TRBD1
CSVREEPGQEFNEQFF
TGCAGCGTTCGTGAAGAGCCGGGACAGGAGTTCAATGAGCAGTTCTTC
>-|TRBV6-2/TRBV6-3|TRBJ2-7|TRBD2
CASRGLAGDSSYEQYF
TGTGCCAGCAGGGGACTAGCGGGGGACAGCTCCTACGAGCAGTACTTC
>few|TRBV11-2|TRBJ2-3|-
CASSLGYGDTDTQYF
TGTGCCAGCAGCTTAGGTTACGGGGACACAGATACGCAGTATTTT
>few|TRBV6-6|TRBJ2-4|TRBD1
CASSYAGQGGNIQYF
TGTGCCAGCAGTTACGCTGGACAGGGAGGAAACATTCAGTACTTC
>-|TRBV29-1|TRBJ2-5|-
CSVGGNSQYQETQYF
TGCAGCGTTGGAGGGAATTCGCAGTACCAAGAGACCCAGTACTTC
>-|TRBV30|TRBJ1-1|-
CAWSGADRMNTEAFF
TGTGCCTGGAGTGGAGCGGACAGAATGAACACTGAAGCTTTCTTT
>-|TRBV27|TRBJ2-1|-
CASSLPGRYRRYNEQFF
TGTGCCAGCAGTTTACCAGGAAGGTACAGGAGGTACAATGAGCAGTTCTTC
>few|TRBV7-2|TRBJ1-2|TRBD1
CARLDRGGYTF
TGTGCCAGATTGGACAGGGGAGGCTACACCTTC
>-|TRBV29-1|TRBJ2-2|-
CSVEGPQGNTGELFF
TGCAGTGTTGAGGGCCCCCAGGGGAACACCGGGGAGCTGTTTTTT
>-|TRBV6-6|TRBJ2-3|-
CAARGGVNTDTEYF
TGTGCCGCACGGGGCGGGGTAAACACAGATACGGAGTATTTT
>-|TRBV30|TRBJ2-7|-
CAWSGAGNEQYF
TGTGCCTGGAGTGGGGCGGGAAACGAGCAGTACTTC
>-|TRBV5-4|TRBJ1-2|-
CASSTPGQPYGYTF
TGTGCCAGCAGCACCCCCGGACAGCCCTATGGCTACACCTTC
>few|TRBV29-1|TRBJ2-7|TRBD1
CSVADRASYEQYF
TGCAGCGTTGCTGACAGGGCTTCCTACGAGCAGTACTTC